A selection of T cell receptor beta chains follows, all from one sample in a study of early T cells in non-severe SARS-CoV-2 infection. MiXCR was run by TCRdb on the 5' RACE reads, yielding one entry per CDR3 protein. The sample lists 20,000 to 30,000 distinct CDR3 sequences, approximately 4.8% occurring once. The specimen sequenced was whole blood. These receptors were obtained from an adult who was a healthcare worker with PCR-confirmed SARS-CoV-2 infection or an uninfected control (not recorded which). Each CDR3 is given with its conserved first and last residue. Fields, in order: clone size, D gene, J gene, V gene, CDR3 protein, CDR3 DNA. A D gene is named only where the DNA matches it firmly. A row's size may be missing; if present it is once, few, many or a size class.

many	TRBD1	TRBJ2-7	TRBV28	CASSTIVGTAYEQYF	TGTGCCAGCAGTACCATTGTCGGGACAGCCTACGAGCAGTACTTC
few	NA	TRBJ2-7	TRBV19	CATFGQNSYEQYF	TGTGCCACATTCGGACAGAACTCCTACGAGCAGTACTTC
many	NA	TRBJ2-4	TRBV28	CASSLARVAKNIQYF	TGTGCCAGCAGTTTAGCCAGGGTAGCCAAAAACATTCAGTACTTC
NA	NA	TRBJ2-3	TRBV7-2	CASSLLVFADTQYF	TGTGCCAGCAGCCTACTAGTATTCGCAGATACGCAGTATTTT
many	TRBD2	TRBJ2-7	TRBV10-3	CAISESSGRAVYEQYF	TGTGCCATCAGTGAGAGTAGCGGGAGGGCCGTCTACGAGCAGTACTTC
many	TRBD1	TRBJ1-4	TRBV11-2	CASSPRGGTAEKLFF	TGTGCCAGCAGCCCCAGGGGGGGGACAGCTGAAAAACTGTTTTTT
many	NA	TRBJ2-2	TRBV7-8	CASSQTGNTGELFF	TGTGCCAGCAGCCAAACAGGGAACACCGGGGAGCTGTTTTTT
many	NA	TRBJ2-3	TRBV6-9	CASSPKYTDTQYF	TGTGCCAGCAGCCCAAAGTACACAGATACGCAGTATTTT
many	NA	TRBJ2-5	TRBV7-3	CASSRTASYQETQYF	TGTGCCAGCAGTCGGACTGCCTCGTACCAAGAGACCCAGTACTTC
NA	NA	TRBJ1-4	TRBV12-3/TRBV12-4	CASSLLGEKLFF	TGTGCCAGCAGTTTACTCGGAGAAAAACTGTTTTTT